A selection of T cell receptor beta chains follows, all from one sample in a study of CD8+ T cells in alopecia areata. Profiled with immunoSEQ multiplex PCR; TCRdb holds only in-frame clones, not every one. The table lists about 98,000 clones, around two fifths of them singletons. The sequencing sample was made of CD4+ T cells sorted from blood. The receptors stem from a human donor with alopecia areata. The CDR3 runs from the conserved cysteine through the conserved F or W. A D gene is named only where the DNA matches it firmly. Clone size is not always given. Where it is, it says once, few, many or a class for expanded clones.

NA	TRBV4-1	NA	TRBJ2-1	CASSQVRAGEQFF	TGCGCCAGCAGCCAAGTTCGTGCTGGGGAGCAGTTCTTC
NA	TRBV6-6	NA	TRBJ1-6	CASSLETSYNSPLHF	TGTGCCAGCAGTCTCGAAACCTCCTATAATTCACCCCTCCACTTT
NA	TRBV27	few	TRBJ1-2	CASSLKGEGYGYTF	TGTGCCAGCAGTTTAAAGGGGGAGGGCTATGGCTACACCTTC
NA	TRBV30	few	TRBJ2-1	CAQGGYNEQFF	TGTGCCCAGGGGGGCTACAATGAGCAGTTCTTC
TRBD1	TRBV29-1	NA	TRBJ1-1	CSIEDRGRTEAFF	TGCAGCATTGAAGACAGGGGCCGAACTGAAGCTTTCTTT
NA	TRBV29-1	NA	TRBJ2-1	CSVERPYSYNEQFF	TGCAGCGTTGAGAGACCCTACTCCTACAATGAGCAGTTCTTC
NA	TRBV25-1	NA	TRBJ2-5	CASSYTQMEYQETQYF	TGTGCCAGCAGTTACACCCAGATGGAGTACCAAGAGACCCAGTACTTC
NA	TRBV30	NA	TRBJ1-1	CAWSGDRWFPTEAFF	TGTGCCTGGAGTGGAGACAGGTGGTTCCCCACTGAAGCTTTCTTT
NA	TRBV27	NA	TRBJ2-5	CASSLTGTAQETQYF	TGTGCCAGCAGTTTGACTGGGACCGCCCAAGAGACCCAGTACTTC
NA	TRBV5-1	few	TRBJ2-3	CASSAGLSTDTQYF	TGCGCCAGCAGCGCGGGACTTAGCACAGATACGCAGTATTTT
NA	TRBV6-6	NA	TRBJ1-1	CASSEGRNTEAFF	TGTGCCAGCAGTGAGGGGAGAAACACTGAAGCTTTCTTT
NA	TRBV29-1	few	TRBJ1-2	CSVDSEGYTF	TGCAGCGTTGATTCGGAGGGCTACACCTTC
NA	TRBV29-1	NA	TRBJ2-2	CSAAPGTGELFF	TGCAGCGCCGCGCCTGGGACCGGGGAGCTGTTTTTT
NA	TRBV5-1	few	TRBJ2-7	CASSAESEQYF	TGCGCCAGCAGCGCTGAGAGTGAGCAGTACTTC
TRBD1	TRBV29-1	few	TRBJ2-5	CSVATGGETQYF	TGCAGCGTCGCGACAGGGGGAGAGACCCAGTACTTC
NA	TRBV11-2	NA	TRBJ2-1	CASRGNRGNEQFF	TGTGCCAGTAGGGGGAACCGGGGCAATGAGCAGTTCTTC
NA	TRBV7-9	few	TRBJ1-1	CASSLWGNTEAFF	TGTGCCAGCAGTCTGTGGGGGAACACTGAAGCTTTCTTT
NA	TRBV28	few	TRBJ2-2	CASSPPLSGELFF	TGTGCCAGCAGTCCTCCTCTCTCCGGGGAGCTGTTTTTT
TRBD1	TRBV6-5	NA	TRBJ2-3	CASSYRQGGTDTQYF	TGTGCCAGCAGTTATCGACAGGGTGGCACAGATACGCAGTATTTT
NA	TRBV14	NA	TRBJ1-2	CASSERGHFYGYTF	TGTGCCAGCAGCGAGAGAGGACACTTCTATGGCTACACCTTC
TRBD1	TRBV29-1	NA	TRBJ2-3	CSVNWLKGQGTDTQYF	TGCAGCGTTAATTGGCTGAAAGGACAGGGCACAGATACGCAGTATTTT
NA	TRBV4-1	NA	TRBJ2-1	CASSLQGMMYNEQFF	TGCGCCAGCAGCCTTCAGGGAATGATGTACAATGAGCAGTTCTTC
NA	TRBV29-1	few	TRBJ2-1	CSGGGDYNEQFF	TGCAGCGGGGGTGGGGATTACAATGAGCAGTTCTTC
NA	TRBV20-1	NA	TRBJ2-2	CSALGPGELFF	TGCAGTGCCCTAGGTCCCGGGGAGCTGTTTTTT
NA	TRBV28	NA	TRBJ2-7	CASRTRFEQYF	TGTGCCAGCAGAACCCGCTTCGAGCAGTACTTC
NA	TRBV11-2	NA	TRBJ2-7	CASSPLSGGYEQYF	TGTGCCAGCAGCCCTCTCTCCGGCGGTTACGAGCAGTACTTC
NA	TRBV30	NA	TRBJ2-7	CAWEASKTYEQYF	TGTGCCTGGGAAGCTAGCAAAACCTACGAGCAGTACTTC
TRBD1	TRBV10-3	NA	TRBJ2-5	CAISARREGAETQYF	TGTGCCATCAGCGCCCGCCGTGAGGGGGCAGAGACCCAGTACTTC
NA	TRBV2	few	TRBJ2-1	CASTTSSYNEQFF	TGTGCCAGCACAACAAGCTCCTACAATGAGCAGTTCTTC
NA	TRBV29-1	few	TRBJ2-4	CSVEGGPNIQYF	TGCAGCGTGGAGGGGGGCCCAAACATTCAGTACTTC
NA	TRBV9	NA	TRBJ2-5	CASSARAYQETQYF	TGTGCCAGCAGCGCCCGGGCTTACCAAGAGACCCAGTACTTC
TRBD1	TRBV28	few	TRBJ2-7	CASSLYPFRGTGHYEQYF	TGTGCCAGCAGTTTATACCCGTTTCGGGGGACAGGGCACTACGAGCAGTACTTC
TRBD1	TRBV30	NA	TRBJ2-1	CAWREGRDRRNNEQFF	TGTGCCTGGAGGGAAGGACGGGACAGAAGGAACAATGAGCAGTTCTTC
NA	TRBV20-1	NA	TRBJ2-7	CSTTLYEQYF	TGCAGTACGACCCTCTACGAGCAGTACTTC
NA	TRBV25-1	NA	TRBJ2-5	CASSLNQETQYF	TGTGCCAGCAGTCTCAACCAAGAGACCCAGTACTTC
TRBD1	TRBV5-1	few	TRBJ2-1	CASSLGDRGNEQFF	TGCGCCAGCAGCTTGGGGGACAGGGGGAATGAGCAGTTCTTC
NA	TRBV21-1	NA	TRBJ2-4	CASNPGHIQYF	TGTGCCAGCAATCCGGGTCACATTCAGTACTTC
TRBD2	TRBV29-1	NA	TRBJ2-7	CSAREGLREQYF	TGCAGCGCCCGGGAGGGACTGCGGGAGCAGTACTTC
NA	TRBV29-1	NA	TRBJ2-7	CSVGANGRDAYF	TGCAGCGTTGGAGCCAACGGCCGGGATGCGTACTTC
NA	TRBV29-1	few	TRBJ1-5	CSVGEGNNQPQHF	TGCAGCGTTGGGGAAGGGAACAATCAGCCCCAGCATTTT
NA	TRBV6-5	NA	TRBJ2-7	CASSYSTTTYEQYF	TGTGCCAGCAGTTACTCGACAACAACCTACGAGCAGTACTTC
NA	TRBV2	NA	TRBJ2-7	CASSRDANAYEQYF	TGTGCCAGCAGCCGGGACGCAAACGCGTACGAGCAGTACTTC
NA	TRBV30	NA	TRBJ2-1	CAWSRQGLQQFF	TGTGCCTGGAGTCGGCAGGGCCTCCAGCAGTTCTTC
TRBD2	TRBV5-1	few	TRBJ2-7	CASTPTSITDEQYF	TGCGCCAGCACCCCGACTAGCATAACCGACGAGCAGTACTTC
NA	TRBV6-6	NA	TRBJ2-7	CASSYSRDGFYEQYF	TGTGCCAGCAGTTACTCCCGGGACGGGTTCTACGAGCAGTACTTC
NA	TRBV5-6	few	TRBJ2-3	CASSTDITDTQYF	TGTGCCAGCAGCACGGACATCACAGATACGCAGTATTTT
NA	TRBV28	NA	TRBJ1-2	CASSLYRDYTF	TGTGCCAGCAGTTTATACCGGGACTACACCTTC
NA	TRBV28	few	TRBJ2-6	CASSSRSSGANVLTF	TGTGCCAGCAGTTCCCGAAGCTCTGGGGCCAACGTCCTGACTTTC
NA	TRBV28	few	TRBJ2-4	CASSLPQPKNIQYF	TGTGCCAGCAGTTTGCCTCAGCCCAAAAACATTCAGTACTTC
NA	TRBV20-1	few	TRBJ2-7	CSARRGDEQYF	TGCAGTGCTAGACGAGGGGACGAGCAGTACTTC
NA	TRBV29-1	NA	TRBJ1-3	CRVPGVKGNTIYF	TGCCGCGTCCCAGGGGTGAAAGGAAACACCATATATTTT
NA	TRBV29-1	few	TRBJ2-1	CSVVSWLPYNEQFF	TGCAGCGTTGTATCTTGGCTACCCTACAATGAGCAGTTCTTC
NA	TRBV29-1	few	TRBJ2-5	CSGTGVAWETQYF	TGCAGCGGGACTGGGGTAGCGTGGGAGACCCAGTACTTC
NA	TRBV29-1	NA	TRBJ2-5	CSASDSQETQYF	TGCAGCGCCTCGGACAGCCAAGAGACCCAGTACTTC